These 30 T cell receptor beta chains came from one sample sequenced in a study of T-cell reconstitution after alpha-beta-depleted transplantation in children. As it was prepared, the TCRbeta library received unique molecular identifiers. TCRdb ran MiXCR on the PCR reads and lists one entry per CDR3 protein. The sample comprises roughly 200,000 distinct CDR3 sequences, roughly 7.5% of which are singletons, and 3% rests with the top ten. The sample here was PBMCs from the stem cell graft donor, taken from the stem cell graft. The source of these receptors is a human donor who donated a stem cell graft to a child with Wiskott-Aldrich syndrome.

This clonotype was detected ten times or more. J is TRBJ2-5 and V is TRBV29-1; no clear D gene. This CDR3 is built from 12 residues. In germline, CDR1 is SQVTM, CDR2 ANQGSEA. V gave up 2 bases and J gave up 2 bases, with 6 bases separating them. The CDR3 DNA is TGCAGCGTTGAATTGGCTCAAGAGACCCAGTACTTC. Translated: CSVELAQETQYF.

The V call is TRBV18, the J call TRBJ1-2, with TRBD1 as a possible D gene (6 bases). V was shortened by 3 bases and J by 2 bases, with 10 bases between the two germline ends. The CDR3 loop spans 14 amino acids. Per the germline V gene, CDR1 is KGHSH and CDR2 is LQKENI. The CDR3 is CASSPGQHNYGYTF. CDR3 in DNA: TGTGCCAGCTCACCTGGACAGCACAACTATGGCTACACCTTC. The whole variable domain, remainder taken from reference TRBV18 and TRBJ1-2, is NAGVMQNPRHLVRRRGQEARLRCSPMKGHSHVYWYRQLPEEGLKFMVYLQKENIIDESGMPKERFSAEFPKEGPSILRIQQVVRGDSAAYFCASSPGQHNYGYTFGSGTRLTVV.

The table lists this clonotype with many counts. V gene TRBV7-8 combines with J gene TRBJ2-3, with TRBD2 identical over 8 bases. There are 15 residues in the CDR3. Trimming at V came to 1 base and at J to 2 bases, leaving 2 bases not matched to a gene. CDR1 and CDR2 (germline): SGHVS, FQNEAQ. The CDR3 bases are TGTGCCAGCAGCTTAGGCGGGGGGCCCACAGATACGCAGTATTTT. Translation gives CASSLGGGPTDTQYF.

In its sample, this clonotype was seen many times. DNA for the CDR3: TGCAGTGCTAGAGTGGTCGAGGGACGGGATCAGCCCCAGCATTTT. Residues: CSARVVEGRDQPQHF. The chain carries TRBV20-1 and TRBJ1-5, with D tentatively TRBD1 (5 bases). The V end was cut by 1 base, the J end by 5 bases, with 15 bases between. The germline V gene encodes CDR1 DFQATT and CDR2 SNEGSKA (reference sequence). This CDR3 has 15 amino acids.

This clonotype was observed a few times. This rearrangement joins TRBV2 to TRBJ1-1, with D maybe TRBD1 (5 bases). Germline CDR1 is SNHLY and CDR2 is FYNNEI. This CDR3 region has 14 residues. Trimming cost V 4 bases and J 3 bases, with 12 bases left between them. The chain's CDR3 is CASSGSGEDTEAFF. The CDR3 DNA is TGTGCCAGCAGTGGGTCGGGGGAGGACACTGAAGCTTTCTTT.

This clonotype was observed at least ten times. This chain uses TRBV12-3 or TRBV12-4 with TRBJ1-1; tentative D call: TRBD1 (6 bases). The CDR3 consists of 14 residues. The V end was cut by 6 bases, the J end by 0 bases, with 11 bases between. This chain's CDR3 is CASSPGQLNTEAFF. The CDR3 DNA reads TGTGCCAGCAGCCCAGGACAGTTGAACACTGAAGCTTTCTTT.

The V and J genes are TRBV11-2 and TRBJ2-5, with D tentatively TRBD2 (5 bases). The V gene's germline CDR1 is SGHAT and CDR2 FQNNGV. Trimming removed 3 bases at V and 3 bases at J, with 11 bases between. This CDR3 spans 14 amino acids. The CDR3: CASSFEDWKETQYF. In DNA form, the CDR3 reads TGTGCCAGCAGCTTCGAGGACTGGAAAGAGACCCAGTACTTC.

This clonotype was counted many times. The J gene is TRBJ2-1, the V gene TRBV4-1; 7 nucleotides agree with TRBD1. CDR3 length equals 17 residues. V trimming: 6 bases; J trimming: 5 bases; junction bases outside the gene matches: 16. Per germline, CDR1 MGHRA and CDR2 YSYEKL. CDR3 DNA sequence: TGCGCCAGCAGGCGTGGGACAGCCCCAAGAATCCACAATGAGCAGTTCTTC. Its protein product is CASRRGTAPRIHNEQFF.

This clonotype was found a few times. One junction end does not reproduce the germline sequence, and a read error may be involved. This chain joins TRBV11-2 and TRBJ2-7; a possible D gene is TRBD2 (5 bases). This CDR3 is 13 amino acids long. Germline values: CDR1 SGHAT, CDR2 FQNNGV. The CDR3 loop is CASSLYAAARCLF. DNA of the CDR3: TGTGCCAGCAGCTTATATGCAGCGGCCCGGTGTCTATTC.

For this clonotype: A much larger clone is a single base away; this may be a read error. The rearrangement uses TRBV9 and TRBJ2-3; D gene ambiguous. This CDR3 is built from 15 residues. Germline CDR1 reads SGDLS; CDR2 reads YYNGEE. CDR3: CASSVVSRPADAQYF. The CDR3 coding sequence is TGTGCCAGCAGCGTAGTATCCCGCCCGGCAGATGCGCAGTATTTT. The full variable domain, in which reference TRBV9 and TRBJ2-3 provide the parts outside the CDR3, is DSGVTQTPKHLITATGQRVTLRCSPRSGDLSVYWYQQSLDQGLQFLIQYYNGEERAKGNILERFSAQQFPDLHSELNLSSLELGDSALYFCASSVVSRPADAQYFGPGTRLTVL.

This clonotype was detected many times. This chain links TRBV6-4 with TRBJ1-2, with 9 bases fitting TRBD1. Trimming cost V 8 bases and J 3 bases; bases outside gene matches: 10. The CDR3 totals 15 residues. Per germline, CDR1 MRHNA and CDR2 SNTAGT. In DNA, the CDR3 is TGTGCCAGCGGAGACAGGGGGATAATGGACTATGGCTACACCTTC. This encodes CASGDRGIMDYGYTF.

This clonotype was found a few times. The chain has TRBV2 and TRBJ2-3; D remains ambiguous. The CDR3 covers 13 residues. V lost 3 bases and J 4 bases, leaving 8 bases between the germline ends. The germline CDR1 and CDR2 sequences are SNHLY and FYNNEI. The CDR3 DNA reads TGTGCCAGCAGTGACAGATTATCAGATACGCAGTATTTT. It translates to CASSDRLSDTQYF.

The CDR3 spells CASSQDWSASGRKTNEQFF. The CDR3 DNA reads as TGTGCCAGCAGCCAAGATTGGTCCGCTAGCGGGAGGAAAACCAATGAGCAGTTCTTC. The chain carries TRBV14 and TRBJ2-1; 11 bases align to TRBD2. This CDR3 has 19 residues. V trimming: 0 bases; J trimming: 6 bases; junction bases outside the gene matches: 13. Germline values: CDR1 SGHDN, CDR2 FVKESK.

This clonotype has ten or more counts. The rearrangement uses TRBV29-1 and TRBJ2-3; 12 bases align to TRBD2. Germline trimming cut 8 bases from V and 7 bases from J; bases unmatched to any gene: 13. The CDR3 is made up of 15 amino acids. Per germline, CDR1 SQVTM and CDR2 ANQGSEA. For the CDR3, the DNA is TGCAGCCTCGGGAGGCCTAGCGGGAGGGGGCATACGCAGTATTTT. Protein: CSLGRPSGRGHTQYF.

This chain joins TRBV5-1 and TRBJ1-1; D perhaps matches TRBD1 (5 bases). V shed 0 bases and J shed 6 bases, with 12 bases lying between them. The CDR3 loop spans 14 amino acids. Germline values: CDR1 SGHRS, CDR2 YFSETQ. The DNA for the CDR3 is TGCGCCAGCAGCTTGGAAGCTCCGGGGCCTGAAGCTTTCTTT. It codes for CASSLEAPGPEAFF.

This clonotype was seen ten or more times. The genes are TRBV7-8 and TRBJ2-6, with D possibly TRBD2 on 5 matching bases. The V end lost 7 bases, the J end lost 2 bases, and 15 bases lay between the germline ends. From germline, CDR1 is SGHVS and CDR2 FQNEAQ. This CDR3 comprises 16 residues. In DNA, the CDR3 is TGTGCCAGCATCCTGGCCCTCGGGGCTGGGGCCAACGTCCTGACTTTC. It is translated as CASILALGAGANVLTF.

The V and J genes are TRBV6-1 and TRBJ2-1, with 11 positions matching TRBD1. J was trimmed by 8 bases and V by 6 bases; bases with no gene match: 9. The germline V gene encodes CDR1 MNHNS and CDR2 SASEGT. This CDR3 has 15 residues. In DNA, the CDR3 is TGTGCCAGCAGCGACTTGGACAGGGGGCGCGATGAGCAGTTCTTC. Translating it yields CASSDLDRGRDEQFF.

The chain couples TRBV15 to TRBJ2-5; D perhaps matches TRBD1 (7 bases). V was clipped by 0 bases and J by 0 bases, with 20 bases between them. Per the germline V gene, CDR1 is LNHNV and CDR2 is YYDKDF (reference sequence). The CDR3 has 19 amino acids. The CDR3 DNA reads as TGTGCCACCAGCAGAGAAACGCGCGGGACAGCTGCCGACCAAGAGACCCAGTACTTC. Protein product: CATSRETRGTAADQETQYF.

This clonotype was recorded a few times. The rearrangement uses TRBV30 and TRBJ1-4; no firm D call. Germline CDR1 reads GTSNPN; CDR2 reads SVGIG (reference sequence). The germline V and J ends were trimmed by 2 bases and 7 bases, with 14 bases remaining between them. This CDR3 has 14 amino acids. The CDR3 reads CAWSSLEVGEKLFF. DNA for the CDR3: TGTGCCTGGAGTTCCTTAGAAGTTGGTGAAAAACTGTTTTTT.

This clonotype came up many times. V gene TRBV12-3 or TRBV12-4 combines with J gene TRBJ1-6, with D possibly matching TRBD1 (5 bases). V lost 1 base, J lost 8 bases, and 9 bases lay in between. CDR3 length: 14 residues. In nucleotides, the CDR3 is TGTGCCAGCAGTTTAGAAGGGGCGGATTCACCCCTCCACTTT. It translates to CASSLEGADSPLHF.

This clonotype was observed many times. This chain joins TRBV5-1 and TRBJ2-3, with D possibly TRBD2 on 5 matching bases. The CDR3 sequence is 16 residues long. V was pared by 4 bases and J by 5 bases, with 20 bases between. CDR1 is SGHRS, CDR2 YFSETQ, per germline. The CDR3 spells CASSTAATDFQDTQYF. The CDR3 DNA reads as TGCGCCAGCAGCACCGCCGCGACGGACTTCCAAGATACGCAGTATTTT.

The sample holds a few counts of this clonotype. CDR3 protein: CASRPSGRDISYEQYF. CDR3 bases: TGTGCCAGCAGACCTTCAGGCCGGGACATCTCCTACGAGCAGTACTTC. This chain links TRBV6-1 with TRBJ2-7; possibly TRBD1 for D (6 bases). This CDR3 region has 16 residues. Trimming stripped 6 bases from V and 0 bases from J, with 18 bases between. Germline V gives CDR1 MNHNS, CDR2 SASEGT.

This clonotype showed up just a few times. This chain links TRBV29-1 with TRBJ2-7, with 8 bases that match TRBD1. The V segment lost 6 bases and the J segment 3 bases; nucleotides outside the gene matches: 4. The CDR3 is made up of 12 amino acids. Germline V gene sequence: CDR1 SQVTM, CDR2 ANQGSEA. DNA for the CDR3: TGCAGCGTCCGGGACAGGAACTACGAGCAGTACTTC. It translates to CSVRDRNYEQYF.

In this sample, this clonotype turned up a few times. This chain links TRBV12-3 or TRBV12-4 with TRBJ1-6; D gene uncertain. Trimming removed 2 bases from V and 4 bases from J, with 6 bases in between. This CDR3 is 14 amino acids long. In nucleotides, the CDR3 is TGTGCCAGCAGTTTATCGGGATATAATTCACCCCTCCACTTT. Amino acids: CASSLSGYNSPLHF.

This clonotype was detected many times. This sequence joins TRBV12-3 or TRBV12-4 and TRBJ2-7; D gene uncertain. This CDR3 is 12 amino acids long. The V gene lost 6 bases and the J gene lost 4 bases, with 10 bases spanning the gap. CDR3 amino acids: CASSYSLYEQYF. CDR3 DNA: TGTGCCAGCAGCTACTCTCTTTACGAGCAGTACTTC.

This clonotype has at least ten counts. The J gene is TRBJ2-3, the V gene TRBV7-2, with 13 bases aligning to TRBD2. The germline V gene encodes CDR1 SGHTA and CDR2 FQGNSA. J was trimmed by 1 base and V by 0 bases; bases with no gene match: 4. CDR3 size: 18 residues. The CDR3 DNA reads as TGTGCCAGCAGCTTAGCCGTACTAGCGGGAGGGCGCACAGATACGCAGTATTTT. Translating gives CASSLAVLAGGRTDTQYF.

This clonotype has a count of ten or more. This sequence joins TRBV12-3 or TRBV12-4 and TRBJ2-2, with TRBD2 matching 8 bases. With V trimmed by 3 bases and J by 4 bases, 4 bases remained unmatched. The length of the CDR3 is 15 residues. DNA for the CDR3: TGTGCCAGCAGTTTTCCCCTAGCGGGCACCGGGGAGCTGTTTTTT. Translated: CASSFPLAGTGELFF.

This clonotype has a count of ten or more. The V call is TRBV5-1, the J call TRBJ2-5; the D is unclear. This CDR3 spans 13 amino acids. V was clipped by 1 base and J by 2 bases, with 6 bases between them. Germline V gives CDR1 SGHRS, CDR2 YFSETQ. CDR3 DNA: TGCGCCAGCAGCTTGATCAGTCAAGAGACCCAGTACTTC. This gives the protein CASSLISQETQYF.

This clonotype showed up many times. The V call is TRBV29-1, the J call TRBJ2-4; TRBD2 might be the D (5 bases). The CDR3 extends over 13 amino acids. V lost 7 bases to trimming and J lost 8 bases, with 18 bases between them. CDR1 and CDR2 from the germline V gene are SQVTM and ANQGSEA. The CDR3 bases are TGCAGCGCCCAAGCGAGGGCCGGGGACATTCAGTACTTC. This gives the protein CSAQARAGDIQYF.

This clonotype was recorded many times. This chain connects TRBV29-1 to TRBJ2-7, with 10 nucleotides matching TRBD1. This CDR3 comprises 12 residues. With 6 bases clipped from V and 6 bases from J, the junction kept 5 bases outside the gene matches. The germline V gene encodes CDR1 SQVTM and CDR2 ANQGSEA. DNA for the CDR3: TGCAGCGTACGACAGGGGGCCGCCGAGCAGTACTTC. Amino acid sequence: CSVRQGAAEQYF.